This T cell receptor (beta chain) was found in a study of CD8+ T cells in alopecia areata. Treatment of the sample: oral pan-JAK inhibitor, 5-10 mg twice daily. The germline V gene has CDR1 LGHNA and CDR2 YNFKEQ. The CDR3 is 16 residues long. V lost 0 bases and J lost 0, with 11 bases in between. Investigators isolated RNA and reverse transcribed it into cDNA to act as the sequencing template. Produced via immunoSEQ multiplex PCR; TCRdb's table is partial and in-frame only. The data contain fewer than 350,000 clones, roughly 64% of them singletons. The genes are TRBV4-2 and TRBJ1-2; D not certain. The sequenced sample was CD4+ T cells sorted from blood, obtained at week 24, from a patient treated with tofacitinib. The sequence derives from a human donor with alopecia areata. In nucleotides, the CDR3 is TGTGCCAGCAGCCAAGAGAGGACTAGAGCTAACTATGGCTACACCTTC. It translates to CASSQERTRANYGYTF.